The clone carrying this T cell receptor (beta chain) was observed once. These data originate in a study of blood T cell repertoires in COVID-19. Study at large: Acute and convalescent COVID-19 specimens originated in the United States, Italy and Spain.

Method: immunoSEQ multiplex PCR; TCRdb's copy keeps in-frame clones and lacks some. The table shows 110,000 to 150,000 clones, with about 83% occurring only once. CDR3 length: 18 amino acids. The trim removed 1 base at V and 3 bases at J, leaving 14 bases unmatched. Per the germline V gene, CDR1 is SGHNT and CDR2 is YYREEE (reference sequence). This chain joins TRBV5-4 and TRBJ1-2; 8 bases map to TRBD1. The sample taken for sequencing was peripheral blood. The TCR comes from a woman aged 40 to 50 with acute or convalescent COVID-19. The CDR3 here is CASSLHITRQGKDYGYTF. CDR3 nucleotides: TGTGCCAGCAGCTTGCACATCACCAGACAGGGGAAGGACTATGGCTACACCTTC.